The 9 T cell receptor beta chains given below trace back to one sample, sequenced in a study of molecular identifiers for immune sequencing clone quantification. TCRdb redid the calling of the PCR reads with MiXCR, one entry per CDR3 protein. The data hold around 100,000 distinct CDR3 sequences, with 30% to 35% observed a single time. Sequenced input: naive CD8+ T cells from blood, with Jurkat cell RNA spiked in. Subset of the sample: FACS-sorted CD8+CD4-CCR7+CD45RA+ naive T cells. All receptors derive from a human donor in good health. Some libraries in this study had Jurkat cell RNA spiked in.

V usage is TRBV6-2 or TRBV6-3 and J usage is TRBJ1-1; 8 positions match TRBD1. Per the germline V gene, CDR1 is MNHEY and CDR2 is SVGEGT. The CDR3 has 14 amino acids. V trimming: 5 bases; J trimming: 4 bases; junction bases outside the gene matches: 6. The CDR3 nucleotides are TGTGCCAGCAGTCCCTGGACAGGGATCACTGAAGCTTTCTTT. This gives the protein CASSPWTGITEAFF.

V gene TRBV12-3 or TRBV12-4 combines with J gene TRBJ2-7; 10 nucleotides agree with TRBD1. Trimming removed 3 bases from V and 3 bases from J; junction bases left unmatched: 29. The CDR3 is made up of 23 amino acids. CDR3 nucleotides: TGTGCCAGCAGTTTTTTGCTCTATGGGAAAGGGGCCGGATCGGGACAGGGGCACTACGAGCAGTACTTC. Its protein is CASSFLLYGKGAGSGQGHYEQYF.

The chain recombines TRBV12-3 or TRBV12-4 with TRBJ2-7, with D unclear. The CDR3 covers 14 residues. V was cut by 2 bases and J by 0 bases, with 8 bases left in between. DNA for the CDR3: TGTGCCAGCAGTTTATGGTCCGGCTCCTACGAGCAGTACTTC. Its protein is CASSLWSGSYEQYF.

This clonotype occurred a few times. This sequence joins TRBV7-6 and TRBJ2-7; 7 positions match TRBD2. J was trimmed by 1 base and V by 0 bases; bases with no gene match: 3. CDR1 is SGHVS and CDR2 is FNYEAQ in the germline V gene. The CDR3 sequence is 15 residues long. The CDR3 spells CASSLAAGVSYEQYF. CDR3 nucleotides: TGTGCCAGCAGCTTAGCGGCGGGAGTTTCCTACGAGCAGTACTTC.

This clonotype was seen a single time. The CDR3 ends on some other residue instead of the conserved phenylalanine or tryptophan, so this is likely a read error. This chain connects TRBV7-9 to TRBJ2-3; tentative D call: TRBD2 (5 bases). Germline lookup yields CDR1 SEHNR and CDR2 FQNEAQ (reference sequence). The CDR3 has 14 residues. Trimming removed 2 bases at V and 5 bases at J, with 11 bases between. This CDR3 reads CASSLRGAVDTQYH. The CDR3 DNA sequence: TGTGCCAGCAGCTTACGGGGAGCTGTAGATACGCAGTATCAT.

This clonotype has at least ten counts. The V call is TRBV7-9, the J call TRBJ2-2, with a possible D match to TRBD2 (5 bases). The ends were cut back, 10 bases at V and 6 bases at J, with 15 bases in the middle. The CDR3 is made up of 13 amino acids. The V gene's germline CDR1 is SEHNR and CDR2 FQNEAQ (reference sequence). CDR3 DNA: TGTGCCACCATGAGGGATTCGTCCGGGGAGCTGTTTTTT. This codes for CATMRDSSGELFF. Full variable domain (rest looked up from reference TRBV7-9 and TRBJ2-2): DTGVSQNPRHKITKRGQNVTFRCDPISEHNRLYWYRQTLGQGPEFLTYFQNEAQLEKSRLLSDRFSAERPKGSFSTLEIQRTEQGDSAMYLCATMRDSSGELFFGEGSRLTVL.

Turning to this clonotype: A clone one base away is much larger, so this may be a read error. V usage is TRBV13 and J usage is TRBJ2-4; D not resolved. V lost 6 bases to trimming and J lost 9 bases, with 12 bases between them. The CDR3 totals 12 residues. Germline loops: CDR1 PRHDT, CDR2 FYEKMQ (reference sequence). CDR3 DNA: TGTGCCAGCAGTACCGGACGAGTCATTCAGTACTTC. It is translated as CASSTGRVIQYF. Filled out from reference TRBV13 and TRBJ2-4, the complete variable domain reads AAGVIQSPRHLIKEKRETATLKCYPIPRHDTVYWYQQGPGQDPQFLISFYEKMQSDKGSIPDRFSAQQFSDYHSELNMSSLELGDSALYFCASSTGRVIQYFGAGTRLSVL.

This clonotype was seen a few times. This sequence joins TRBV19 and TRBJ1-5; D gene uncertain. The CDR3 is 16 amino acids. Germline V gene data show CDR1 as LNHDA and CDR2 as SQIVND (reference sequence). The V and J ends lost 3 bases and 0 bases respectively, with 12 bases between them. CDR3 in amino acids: CASSIRGYYSNQPQHF. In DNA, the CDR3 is TGTGCCAGTAGTATTCGTGGTTATTATAGCAATCAGCCCCAGCATTTT.

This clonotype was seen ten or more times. The CDR3: CASSFLADYTDTQYF. The CDR3 DNA sequence: TGTGCCAGCAGTTTCCTAGCGGACTACACAGATACGCAGTATTTT. The gene calls are TRBV27 and TRBJ2-3; TRBD2 agrees at 7 bases. This CDR3 region has 15 residues. V was clipped by 3 bases and J by 2 bases; unmatched bases: 5. CDR1 is MNHEY and CDR2 is SMNVEV in the germline V gene (reference sequence).